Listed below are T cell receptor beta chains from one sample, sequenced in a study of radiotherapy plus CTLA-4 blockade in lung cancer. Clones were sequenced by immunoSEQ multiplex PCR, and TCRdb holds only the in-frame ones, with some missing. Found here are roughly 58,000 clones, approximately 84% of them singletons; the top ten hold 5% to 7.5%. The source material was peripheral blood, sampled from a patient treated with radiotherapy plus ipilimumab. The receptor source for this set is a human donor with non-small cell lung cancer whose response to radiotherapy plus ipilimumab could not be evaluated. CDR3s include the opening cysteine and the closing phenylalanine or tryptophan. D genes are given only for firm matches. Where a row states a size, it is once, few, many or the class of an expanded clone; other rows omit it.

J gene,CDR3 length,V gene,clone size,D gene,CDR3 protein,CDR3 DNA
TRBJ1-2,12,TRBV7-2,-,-,CASSVNGPGYTF,TGTGCCAGCAGTGTAAACGGTCCTGGCTACACCTTC
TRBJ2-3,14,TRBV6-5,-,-,CASSLGTRTDTQYF,TGTGCCAGCAGTTTGGGGACTCGCACAGATACGCAGTATTTT
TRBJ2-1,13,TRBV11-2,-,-,CASSPGLVNEQFF,TGTGCCAGCAGCCCCGGACTCGTCAATGAGCAGTTCTTC
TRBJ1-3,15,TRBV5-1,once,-,CASSPTGSSGNTIYF,TGCGCCAGCAGTCCAACAGGGAGCTCTGGAAACACCATATATTTT
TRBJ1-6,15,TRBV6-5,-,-,CASSYRSWDNSPLHF,TGTGCCAGCAGTTACCGTAGCTGGGATAATTCACCCCTCCACTTT
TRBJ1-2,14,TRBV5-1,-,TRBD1,CASSSDRGRGGYTF,TGCGCCAGCAGCTCAGACAGGGGGCGGGGTGGCTACACCTTC
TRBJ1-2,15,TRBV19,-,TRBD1,CASSPTGVGGYGYTF,TGTGCCAGTAGTCCCACAGGGGTGGGTGGCTATGGCTACACCTTC
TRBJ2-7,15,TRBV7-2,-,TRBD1,CASSLGVTGGYEQYF,TGTGCCAGCAGCTTAGGCGTGACAGGGGGCTACGAGCAGTACTTC
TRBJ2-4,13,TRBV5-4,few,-,CASSLQAKNIQYF,TGTGCCAGCAGCTTGCAAGCCAAAAACATTCAGTACTTC
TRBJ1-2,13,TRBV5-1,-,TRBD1,CASSPSGQGGYTF,TGCGCCAGCAGCCCCTCCGGACAGGGAGGCTACACCTTC
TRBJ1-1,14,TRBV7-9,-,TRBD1,CASSFGQGNTEAFF,TGTGCCAGCAGCTTTGGACAGGGGAACACTGAAGCTTTCTTT
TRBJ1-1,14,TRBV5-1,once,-,CASRDTGMNTEAFF,TGCGCCAGCAGGGATACAGGGATGAACACTGAAGCTTTCTTT
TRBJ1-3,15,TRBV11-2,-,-,CASSLDSHPGNTIYF,TGTGCCAGCAGCTTAGATAGTCACCCGGGAAACACCATATATTTT
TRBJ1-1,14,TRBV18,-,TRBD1,CASSPDRLGTEAFF,TGTGCCAGCTCACCGGACAGGTTGGGCACTGAAGCTTTCTTT
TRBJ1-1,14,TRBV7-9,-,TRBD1,CASSLRQGATEAFF,TGTGCCAGCAGCTTAAGGCAGGGGGCCACTGAAGCTTTCTTT
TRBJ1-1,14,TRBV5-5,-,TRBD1,CASSFIGGDAEAFF,TGTGCCAGCAGCTTCATAGGGGGCGACGCTGAAGCTTTCTTT
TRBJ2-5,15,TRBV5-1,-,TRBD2,CASSSTSGAGETQYF,TGCGCCAGCAGCTCAACTAGCGGGGCTGGGGAGACCCAGTACTTC
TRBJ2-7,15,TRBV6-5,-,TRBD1,CASSYGAGGSYEQYF,TGTGCCAGCAGTTATGGTGCAGGGGGTTCCTACGAGCAGTACTTC
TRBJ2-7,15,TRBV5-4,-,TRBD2,CASSLGTSGAYEQYF,TGTGCCAGCAGCTTGGGTACTAGCGGGGCCTACGAGCAGTACTTC
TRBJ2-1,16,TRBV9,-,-,CASSVAPDRSTGEQFF,TGTGCCAGCAGCGTAGCTCCAGACAGGTCAACAGGTGAGCAGTTCTTC
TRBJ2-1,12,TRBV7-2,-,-,CASSPSQGKQFF,TGTGCCAGCAGCCCCTCACAGGGAAAGCAGTTCTTC
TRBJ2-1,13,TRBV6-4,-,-,CASSDGDSNEQFF,TGTGCCAGCAGTGACGGAGACAGCAATGAGCAGTTCTTC
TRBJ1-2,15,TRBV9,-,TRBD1,CASSPVAGGGYGYTF,TGTGCCAGCAGCCCTGTGGCAGGGGGCGGCTATGGCTACACCTTC
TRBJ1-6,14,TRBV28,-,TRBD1,CASSETGANSPLHF,TGTGCCAGCAGTGAGACAGGGGCTAATTCACCCCTCCACTTT
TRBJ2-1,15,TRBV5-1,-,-,CASTQQGGAYNEQFF,TGCGCCAGCACCCAACAGGGTGGGGCCTACAATGAGCAGTTCTTC
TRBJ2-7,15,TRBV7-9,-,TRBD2,CASSPLEIAGSEQYF,TGTGCCAGCAGCCCCCTCGAGATAGCGGGAAGCGAGCAGTACTTC
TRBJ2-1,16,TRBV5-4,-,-,CASSLGASYTTSEQFF,TGTGCCAGCAGCTTGGGAGCTAGCTACACGACGAGTGAGCAGTTCTTC
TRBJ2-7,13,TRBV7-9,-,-,CASSLEEHWEQYF,TGTGCCAGCAGCCTCGAGGAGCATTGGGAGCAGTACTTC
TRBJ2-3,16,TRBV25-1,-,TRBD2,CASSYTTSGYSDTQYF,TGTGCCAGCAGCTACACGACTAGCGGGTATTCAGATACGCAGTATTTT
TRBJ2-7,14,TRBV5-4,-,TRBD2,CASSRGGLSYEQYF,TGTGCCAGCAGCCGGGGGGGTCTCTCCTACGAGCAGTACTTC
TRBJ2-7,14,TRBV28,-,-,CASSTYSGSYEQYF,TGTGCCAGCAGTACTTATAGCGGTTCCTACGAGCAGTACTTC
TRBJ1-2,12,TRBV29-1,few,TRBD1,CSVTGARYGYTF,TGCAGCGTGACAGGGGCACGATATGGCTACACCTTC
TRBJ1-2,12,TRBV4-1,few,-,CASSQDVQGYTF,TGCGCCAGCAGCCAAGATGTCCAGGGCTACACCTTC